The rows below give T cell receptor beta chains drawn from one sample of a study of control samples from healthy donors and cancer patients. Assay used: immunoSEQ multiplex PCR; TCRdb lists only in-frame clones, some missing. The top ten clones hold approximately 1% of a sample with about 160,000 clones, 96% of them seen once. Sequenced sample: blood. All receptors derive from a woman younger than 45 in good health. Each CDR3 is given with its conserved first and last residue. The D gene is left open where the match is weak. The size entry is marked missing in some rows and otherwise reads once, few, many or a size class.

D: TRBD2
size: few
V: TRBV10-3
J: TRBJ2-2
DNA: TGTGCCACCTCGGGGACTAGCGGGAGGGCCCGGAACACCGGGGAGCTGTTTTTT
CDR3: CATSGTSGRARNTGELFF

D: TRBD1
size: NA
V: TRBV7-9
J: TRBJ1-1
DNA: TGTGCCAGCAGCTTCGGACAGGGGTGGACTGAAGCTTTCTTT
CDR3: CASSFGQGWTEAFF

D: NA
size: NA
V: TRBV6-1
J: TRBJ1-5
DNA: TGTGCCAGCAGTGAAGCTCAGAGGAGCAATCAGCCCCAGCATTTT
CDR3: CASSEAQRSNQPQHF

D: NA
size: NA
V: TRBV6-5
J: TRBJ2-7
DNA: TGTGCCAGCAGTCAGTCTGTGGGCTGGGGCTACGAGCAGTACTTC
CDR3: CASSQSVGWGYEQYF

D: NA
size: NA
V: TRBV19
J: TRBJ1-5
DNA: TGTGCCAGTAACCCCGAGGGGCGCAATCAGCCCCAGCATTTT
CDR3: CASNPEGRNQPQHF

D: TRBD1
size: NA
V: TRBV9
J: TRBJ2-7
DNA: TGTGCCAGCAGCGTAGCCCCGGACAGGGGAGAGCAGTACTTC
CDR3: CASSVAPDRGEQYF

D: TRBD1
size: NA
V: TRBV28
J: TRBJ1-1
DNA: TGTGCCAGCAGGTGGGGACAGCACTTGAACACTGAAGCTTTCTTT
CDR3: CASRWGQHLNTEAFF

D: NA
size: NA
V: TRBV21-1
J: TRBJ1-2
DNA: TGTGCCAGCAGCAAAGCGCTGACAGGTCCTAACTATGGCTACACCTTC
CDR3: CASSKALTGPNYGYTF

D: NA
size: NA
V: TRBV7-8
J: TRBJ2-5
DNA: TGTGCCAGCAGCTTAGCGCCTCAAGGCTCGGAGACCCAGTACTTC
CDR3: CASSLAPQGSETQYF

D: NA
size: NA
V: TRBV6-5
J: TRBJ1-1
DNA: TGTGCCAGCAGTTACGACACTGAAGCTTTCTTT
CDR3: CASSYDTEAFF

D: TRBD1
size: NA
V: TRBV30
J: TRBJ1-4
DNA: TGTGCCTGGAGTCGTCCGGGACAGGGAGGTGAAAAACTGTTTTTT
CDR3: CAWSRPGQGGEKLFF

D: NA
size: NA
V: TRBV24-1
J: TRBJ2-7
DNA: TGTGCCACCCTCCCTTGGCCCGCCTCCTACGAGCAGTACTTC
CDR3: CATLPWPASYEQYF

D: TRBD1
size: NA
V: TRBV6-5
J: TRBJ2-4
DNA: TGTGCCAGCAGCCGGGACAGGAACCAAAACATTCAGTACTTC
CDR3: CASSRDRNQNIQYF

D: NA
size: NA
V: TRBV9
J: TRBJ1-1
DNA: TGTGCCAGCAGCGGCGGGGACGACCTGAACACTGAAGCTTTCTTT
CDR3: CASSGGDDLNTEAFF

D: NA
size: NA
V: TRBV12-3/TRBV12-4
J: TRBJ1-5
DNA: TGTGCCAGCAAGGAGGTGGGCGATCAGCCCCAGCATTTT
CDR3: CASKEVGDQPQHF

D: NA
size: NA
V: TRBV11-2
J: TRBJ2-7
DNA: TGTGCCAGCAGCTTAAGAGTTCGACAGCCTTCCTACGAGCAGTACTTC
CDR3: CASSLRVRQPSYEQYF

D: NA
size: NA
V: TRBV6-5
J: TRBJ1-4
DNA: TGTGCCAGCAGGGGACTGCAGAGGGAAAAACTGTTTTTT
CDR3: CASRGLQREKLFF

D: TRBD1
size: NA
V: TRBV27
J: TRBJ1-5
DNA: TGTGCCAGCAGTCCACAGGGGGCTCGAAATCAGCCCCAGCATTTT
CDR3: CASSPQGARNQPQHF

D: NA
size: NA
V: TRBV18
J: TRBJ1-5
DNA: TGTGCCAGCTCGCGAGGTGATAGGATTCAGCCCCAGCATTTT
CDR3: CASSRGDRIQPQHF

D: NA
size: NA
V: TRBV4-1
J: TRBJ1-2
DNA: TGCGCCAGCAGCCGTCCGGGTACCTATGGCTACACCTTC
CDR3: CASSRPGTYGYTF

D: NA
size: NA
V: TRBV29-1
J: TRBJ2-1
DNA: TGCAGCGTTGAAGGAGGTCTGGACAGCCAACTCTACAATGAGCAGTTCTTC
CDR3: CSVEGGLDSQLYNEQFF

D: NA
size: NA
V: TRBV2
J: TRBJ2-1
DNA: TGTGCCAGCACAGTCGAAATATGGACTGCGCAGTTCTTC
CDR3: CASTVEIWTAQFF

D: TRBD2
size: NA
V: TRBV11-2
J: TRBJ2-1
DNA: TGTGCCAGCAGCCACCGCACACCACTAGCGGGGGGGAACAATGAGCAGTTCTTC
CDR3: CASSHRTPLAGGNNEQFF

D: NA
size: NA
V: TRBV7-9
J: TRBJ1-6
DNA: TGTGCCAGCAGCTTACTAGAGGGGCTCGGTTCCCTCCACTTT
CDR3: CASSLLEGLGSLHF

D: NA
size: NA
V: TRBV5-4
J: TRBJ2-7
DNA: TGTGCCAGCAGCTTGGGGGGTCGACAGGTTCGCTCCTACGAGCAGTACTTC
CDR3: CASSLGGRQVRSYEQYF

D: NA
size: NA
V: TRBV5-1
J: TRBJ2-2
DNA: TGCGCCAGCAGCCCTATGGGTGGGACCGGGGAGCTGTTTTTT
CDR3: CASSPMGGTGELFF

D: NA
size: NA
V: TRBV6-5
J: TRBJ2-7
DNA: TGTGCCAGCAGTAACATCGGACCCTACGAGCAGTACTTC
CDR3: CASSNIGPYEQYF

D: NA
size: NA
V: TRBV7-9
J: TRBJ1-3
DNA: TGTGCCAGCAGTTGGGACGTTGGAAACACCATATATTTT
CDR3: CASSWDVGNTIYF

D: NA
size: NA
V: TRBV28
J: TRBJ1-2
DNA: TGTGCCAGCAGTTTAAGACAGCCTGTCAGCTATGGCTACACCTTC
CDR3: CASSLRQPVSYGYTF

D: TRBD1
size: NA
V: TRBV3-1/TRBV3-2
J: TRBJ1-5
DNA: TGTGCCAGCAGCCCGTCGGGACAGGGGTACCCAGGCCCCCAGCATTTT
CDR3: CASSPSGQGYPGPQHF

D: TRBD1
size: NA
V: TRBV29-1
J: TRBJ1-5
DNA: TGCAGCGTAGAGGGACAGGGGGCAGATCAGCCCCAGCATTTT
CDR3: CSVEGQGADQPQHF

D: TRBD1
size: NA
V: TRBV2
J: TRBJ1-3
DNA: TGTGCCAGCAGTCCACGGACAGGGCAAGGAAACACCATATATTTT
CDR3: CASSPRTGQGNTIYF